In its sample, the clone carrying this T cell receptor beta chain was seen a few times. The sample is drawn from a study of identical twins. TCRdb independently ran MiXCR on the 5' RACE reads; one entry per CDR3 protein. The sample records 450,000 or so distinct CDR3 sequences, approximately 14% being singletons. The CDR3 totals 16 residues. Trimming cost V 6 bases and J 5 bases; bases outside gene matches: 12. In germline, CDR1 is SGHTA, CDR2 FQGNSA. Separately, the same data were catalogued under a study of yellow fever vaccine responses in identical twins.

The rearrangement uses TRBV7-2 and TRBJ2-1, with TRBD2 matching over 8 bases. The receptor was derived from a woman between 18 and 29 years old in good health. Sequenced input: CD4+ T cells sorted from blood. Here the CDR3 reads CASSLPPGLGDNEQFF. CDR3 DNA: TGTGCCAGCAGTTTACCCCCGGGACTAGGGGACAATGAGCAGTTCTTC. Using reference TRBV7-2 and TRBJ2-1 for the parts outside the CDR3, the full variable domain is GAGVSQSPSNKVTEKGKDVELRCDPISGHTALYWYRQSLGQGLEFLIYFQGNSAPDKSGLPSDRFSAERTGGSVSTLTIQRTQQEDSAVYLCASSLPPGLGDNEQFFGPGTRLTVL.